This TCR beta chain was retrieved from a study of T cell responses to AZD1222 COVID-19 vaccine. General study findings and limits: Mapped onto spike, vaccine-associated CD4 TCRs spanned it and were dominant at 160-218 and 743-854. Receipt of two AZD1222 doses was followed by a rise in Spike-specific TCR breadth and depth. Donor demographics were predominantly white British with a female majority; clonal diversity may be underestimated.

Comments on this clone: Its antigen is unidentified.

Using immunoSEQ multiplex PCR, the repertoire was profiled, and TCRdb retains in-frame clones only, with some absent. This sample yields roughly 70,000 clones, of which approximately 85% are seen a single time; about a quarter belongs to the top ten. Here the sequenced sample was peripheral blood, taken on day 0 of MenACWY control vaccination. This sequence originates from an adult in good health.

Here the CDR3 DNA reads TGTGCCAGCATGCGGATTGGCGGTAATTCACCCCTCCACTTT. Its translation: CASMRIGGNSPLHF. The chain joins TRBV27 to TRBJ1-6, with D hard to call. Trimming cost V 7 bases and J 6 bases, with 13 bases left between them. Germline CDR1 reads MNHEY; CDR2 reads SMNVEV (reference sequence). There are 14 residues in the CDR3.